This T cell receptor (beta chain) was sequenced in a study of T cell responses to AZD1222 COVID-19 vaccine. Profiled with immunoSEQ multiplex PCR; TCRdb holds only in-frame clones, not every one. Of 70,000 or so clones listed, 79% are singletons. In regard to this clone: The antigen is unknown.

The CDR3 contains 16 residues. Trimming removed 5 bases at V and 3 bases at J, with 19 bases between. Germline V gene sequence: CDR1 SGHTA, CDR2 FQGTGA. General study findings and limits: Baseline seropositives among AZD1222 recipients totaled only five to seven. Most donors were white British, females outnumbered males, and clonal diversity was possibly underestimated. Dominant at 160-218 and 743-854, vaccine-associated CD4 TCRs also spanned spike. There were repertoire samples only from the period after the peak T cell response.

The clonotype was recovered from an adult in good health. The genes are TRBV7-3 and TRBJ1-2, with D maybe TRBD1 (6 bases). Sequenced here: peripheral blood, sampled on day 0 of MenACWY control vaccination. Here the CDR3 DNA reads TGTGCCAGCAGCCCTAGGGGTCCAGGGGCGGACTATGGCTACACCTTC. It encodes CASSPRGPGADYGYTF. Full variable domain (outside the CDR3, taken from reference TRBV7-3 and TRBJ1-2): GAGVSQTPSNKVTEKGKYVELRCDPISGHTALYWYRQSLGQGPEFLIYFQGTGAADDSGLPNDRFFAVRPEGSVSTLKIQRTERGDSAVYLCASSPRGPGADYGYTFGSGTRLTVV.